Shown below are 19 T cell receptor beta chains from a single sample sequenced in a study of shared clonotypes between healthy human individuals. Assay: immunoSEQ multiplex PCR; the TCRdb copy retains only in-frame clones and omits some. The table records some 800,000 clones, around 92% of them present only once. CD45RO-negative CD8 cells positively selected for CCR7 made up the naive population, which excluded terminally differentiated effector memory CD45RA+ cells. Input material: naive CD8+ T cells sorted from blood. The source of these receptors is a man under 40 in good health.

Here the CDR3 reads CATREGEKVPYGYTF. The CDR3 bases are TGTGCCACCCGCGAGGGAGAAAAAGTCCCCTATGGCTACACCTTC. The gene calls are TRBV15 and TRBJ1-2, with unresolved D. The V gene lost 8 bases and the J gene lost 4 bases, with 20 bases spanning the gap. The CDR3 runs to 15 residues. CDR1 is LNHNV and CDR2 is YYDKDF in the germline V gene (reference sequence). Looking up the rest from reference TRBV15 and TRBJ1-2 gives the full variable domain: DAMVIQNPRYQVTQFGKPVTLSCSQTLNHNVMYWYQQKSSQAPKLLFHYYDKDFNNEADTPDNFQSRRPNTSFCFLDIRSPGLGDTAMYLCATREGEKVPYGYTFGSGTRLTVV.

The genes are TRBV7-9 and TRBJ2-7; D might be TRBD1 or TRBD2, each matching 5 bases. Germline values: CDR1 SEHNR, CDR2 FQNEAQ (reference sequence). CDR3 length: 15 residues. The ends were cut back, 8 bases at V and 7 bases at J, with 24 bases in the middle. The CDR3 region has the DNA TGTGCCAGCTTCCCCCCCGGGACGAGGCTAGGAGAGCAGTACTTC. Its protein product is CASFPPGTRLGEQYF.

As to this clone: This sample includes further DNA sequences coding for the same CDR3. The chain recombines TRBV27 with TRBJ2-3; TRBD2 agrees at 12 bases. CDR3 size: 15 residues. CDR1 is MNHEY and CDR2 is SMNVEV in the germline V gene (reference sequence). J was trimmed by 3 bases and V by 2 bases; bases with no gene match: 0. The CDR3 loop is CASSLGTSGTDTQYF. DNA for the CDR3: TGTGCCAGCAGTTTAGGGACTAGCGGGACAGATACGCAGTATTTT.

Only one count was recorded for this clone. The CDR3 reads CSVVPSITDTQYF. The CDR3 DNA reads as TGCAGCGTTGTTCCATCTATCACAGATACGCAGTATTTT. The chain couples TRBV29-1 to TRBJ2-3; D call uncertain. Trimming stripped 4 bases from V and 2 bases from J, with 10 bases between. Per the germline V gene, CDR1 is SQVTM and CDR2 is ANQGSEA. The CDR3 runs to 13 residues.

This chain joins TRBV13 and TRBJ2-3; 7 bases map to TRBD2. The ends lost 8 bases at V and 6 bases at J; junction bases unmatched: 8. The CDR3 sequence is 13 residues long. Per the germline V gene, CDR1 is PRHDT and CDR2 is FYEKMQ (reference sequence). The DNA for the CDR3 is TGTGCCAGCGGGCGGGAGAATGACGATACGCAGTATTTT. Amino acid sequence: CASGRENDDTQYF.

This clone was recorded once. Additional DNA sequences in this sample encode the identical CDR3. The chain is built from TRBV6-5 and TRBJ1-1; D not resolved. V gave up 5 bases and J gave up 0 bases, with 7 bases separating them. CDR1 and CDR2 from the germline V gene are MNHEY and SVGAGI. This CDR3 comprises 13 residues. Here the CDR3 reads CASSLAVNTEAFF. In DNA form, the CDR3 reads TGTGCCAGCAGTCTAGCGGTGAACACTGAAGCTTTCTTT.

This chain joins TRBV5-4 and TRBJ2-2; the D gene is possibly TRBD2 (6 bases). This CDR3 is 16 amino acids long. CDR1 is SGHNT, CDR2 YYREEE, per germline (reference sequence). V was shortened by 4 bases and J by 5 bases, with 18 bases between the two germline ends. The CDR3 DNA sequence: TGTGCCAGCAGCCTCCCCGGACCGGGAGTTACCGGGGAGCTGTTTTTT. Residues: CASSLPGPGVTGELFF.

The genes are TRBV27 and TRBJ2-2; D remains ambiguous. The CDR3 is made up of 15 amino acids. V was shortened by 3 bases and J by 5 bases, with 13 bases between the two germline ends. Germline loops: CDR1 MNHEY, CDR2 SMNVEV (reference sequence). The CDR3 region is CASSLWRFQTGELFF. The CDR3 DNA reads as TGTGCCAGCAGTTTGTGGCGGTTTCAGACCGGGGAGCTGTTTTTT.

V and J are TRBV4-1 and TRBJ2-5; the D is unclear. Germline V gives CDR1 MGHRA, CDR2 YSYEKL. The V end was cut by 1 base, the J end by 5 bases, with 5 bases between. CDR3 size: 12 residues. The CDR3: CASSQVRETQYF. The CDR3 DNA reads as TGCGCCAGCAGCCAAGTAAGGGAGACCCAGTACTTC.

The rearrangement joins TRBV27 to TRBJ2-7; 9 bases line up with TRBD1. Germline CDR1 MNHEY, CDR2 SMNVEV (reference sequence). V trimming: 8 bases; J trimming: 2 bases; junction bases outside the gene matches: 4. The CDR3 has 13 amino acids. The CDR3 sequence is CASWGQGAYEQYF. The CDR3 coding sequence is TGTGCCAGCTGGGGACAGGGAGCCTACGAGCAGTACTTC.

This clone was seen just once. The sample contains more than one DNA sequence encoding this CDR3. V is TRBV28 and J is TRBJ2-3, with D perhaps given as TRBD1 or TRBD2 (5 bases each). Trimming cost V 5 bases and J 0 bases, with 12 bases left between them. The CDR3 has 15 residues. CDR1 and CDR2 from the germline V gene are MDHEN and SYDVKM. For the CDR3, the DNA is TGTGCCAGCAGTCTCGGGACGGGAAGCACAGATACGCAGTATTTT. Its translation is CASSLGTGSTDTQYF. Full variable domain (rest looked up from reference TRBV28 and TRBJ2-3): DVKVTQSSRYLVKRTGEKVFLECVQDMDHENMFWYRQDPGLGLRLIYFSYDVKMKEKGDIPEGYSVSREKKERFSLILESASTNQTSMYLCASSLGTGSTDTQYFGPGTRLTVL.

CDR3 in DNA: TGTGCCAGTTTGGCAGGGAGCACCTACGAGCAGTACTTC. It is translated as CASLAGSTYEQYF. The chain employs TRBV2 and TRBJ2-7; TRBD1 or TRBD2 may be the D gene (5 bases each). Germline V gene sequence: CDR1 SNHLY, CDR2 FYNNEI. The germline V and J ends were trimmed by 9 bases and 2 bases, with 14 bases remaining between them. CDR3 length: 13 residues.

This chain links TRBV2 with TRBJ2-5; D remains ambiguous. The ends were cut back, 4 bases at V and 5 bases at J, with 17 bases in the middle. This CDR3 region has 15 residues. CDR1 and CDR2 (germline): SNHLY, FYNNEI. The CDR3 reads CASSVGNALRETQYF. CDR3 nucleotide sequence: TGTGCCAGCAGTGTAGGGAACGCTCTGCGGGAGACCCAGTACTTC.

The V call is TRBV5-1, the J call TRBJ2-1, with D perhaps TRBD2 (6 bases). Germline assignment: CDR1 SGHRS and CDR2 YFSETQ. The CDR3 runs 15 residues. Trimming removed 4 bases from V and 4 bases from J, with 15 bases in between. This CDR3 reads CASSLTTGVYNEQFF. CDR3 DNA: TGCGCCAGCAGCCTAACCACGGGAGTTTACAATGAGCAGTTCTTC.

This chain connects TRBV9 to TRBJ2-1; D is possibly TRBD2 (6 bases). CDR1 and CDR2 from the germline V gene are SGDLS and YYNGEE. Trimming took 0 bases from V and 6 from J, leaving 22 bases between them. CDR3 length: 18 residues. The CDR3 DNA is TGTGCCAGCAGCGTAGGCGGGGAGGTTTTCGAGCGGTTCAATGAGCAGTTCTTC. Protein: CASSVGGEVFERFNEQFF.

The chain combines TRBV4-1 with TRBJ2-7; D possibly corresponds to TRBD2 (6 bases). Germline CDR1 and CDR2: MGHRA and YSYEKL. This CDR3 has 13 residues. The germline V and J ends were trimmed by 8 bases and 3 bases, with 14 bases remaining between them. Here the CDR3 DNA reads TGCGCCAGCGGCAACGGGGGTTACTACGAGCAGTACTTC. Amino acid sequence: CASGNGGYYEQYF.

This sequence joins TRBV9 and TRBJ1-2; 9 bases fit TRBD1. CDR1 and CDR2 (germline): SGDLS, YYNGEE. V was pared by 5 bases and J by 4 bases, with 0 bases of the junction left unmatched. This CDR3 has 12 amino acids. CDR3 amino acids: CASRGQGYGYTF. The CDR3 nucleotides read TGTGCCAGCAGGGGACAGGGCTATGGCTACACCTTC.

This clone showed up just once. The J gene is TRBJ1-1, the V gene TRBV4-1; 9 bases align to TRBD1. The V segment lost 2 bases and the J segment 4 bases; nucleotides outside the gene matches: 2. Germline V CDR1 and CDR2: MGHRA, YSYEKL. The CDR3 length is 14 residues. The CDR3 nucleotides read TGCGCCAGCAGCCAAACACAGGGGGCCACTGAAGCTTTCTTT. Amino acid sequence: CASSQTQGATEAFF.

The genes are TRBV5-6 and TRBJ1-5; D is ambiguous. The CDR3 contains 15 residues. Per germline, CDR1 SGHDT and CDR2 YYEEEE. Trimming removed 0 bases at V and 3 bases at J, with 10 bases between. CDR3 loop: CASSLASAINQPQHF. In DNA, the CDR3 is TGTGCCAGCAGCTTGGCCTCAGCGATCAATCAGCCCCAGCATTTT. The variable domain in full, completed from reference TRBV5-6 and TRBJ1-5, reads DAGVTQSPTHLIKTRGQQVTLRCSPKSGHDTVSWYQQALGQGPQFIFQYYEEEERQRGNFPDRFSGHQFPNYSSELNVNALLLGDSALYLCASSLASAINQPQHFGDGTRLSIL.